The rows below give T cell receptor beta chains drawn from one sample of a study of long-term antiretroviral therapy in people with HIV. This table comes from immunoSEQ multiplex PCR, and its TCRdb copy is limited to in-frame clones, with some not included. Of about 30,000 clones in the sample, over 90% are singletons; the top ten hold around a tenth. Sample: unsorted PBMCs, taken 6.2 years after starting antiretroviral therapy. These receptors all come from a man aged 35-49 years with HIV. CDR3s include the opening cysteine and the closing phenylalanine or tryptophan. The order of the fields is V gene, J gene, clone size, CDR3 protein. The size of a clone is reported for some rows only, either as once, few or many, or as a class for expanded clones.

TRBV29-1,TRBJ2-7,NA,CSVPSGSLEGEQYF
TRBV25-1,TRBJ2-5,NA,CASSPGDGGAEKETQYF
TRBV5-4,TRBJ2-1,NA,CASSLRGGNEQFF
TRBV2,TRBJ2-5,NA,CASSASGGGETQYF
TRBV11-2,TRBJ2-4,NA,CASSPSADRNIQYF
TRBV5-6,TRBJ2-3,NA,CASNPWGGGRTDTQYF
TRBV4-3,TRBJ2-1,NA,CASSQEVGPHNEQFF
TRBV6-5,TRBJ2-7,NA,CASSYLARRPYEQYF
TRBV30,TRBJ2-3,NA,CAHEGRETDTQYF
TRBV6-6,TRBJ2-5,NA,CASRSGTGKRSETQYF
TRBV10-1,TRBJ2-7,large,CASSESVVPGPGGQYF
TRBV7-2,TRBJ2-7,NA,CASSLMQGGIYEQYF
TRBV11-2,TRBJ2-5,NA,CASSLEFYLGETQYF
TRBV19,TRBJ2-5,NA,CASTQKVGETQYF
TRBV2,TRBJ2-5,NA,CASSLGLAEIGETQYF
TRBV10-3,TRBJ1-2,NA,CAITLTANYGYTF
TRBV4-1,TRBJ1-5,NA,CASSQGPNQPQHF
TRBV2,TRBJ2-7,NA,CASRVLATSSYEQYF
TRBV4-2,TRBJ2-1,NA,CASSQDWDYNEQFF
TRBV4-1,TRBJ2-1,NA,CASSHEGQGYDEQFF
TRBV6-1,TRBJ2-5,NA,CASSPRGPFETQYF
TRBV7-9,TRBJ2-2,NA,CASSTGAPGTGELFF
TRBV29-1,TRBJ2-1,NA,CSVPQGLLYNEQFF
TRBV10-2,TRBJ2-7,NA,CATTGTGWYEQYF
TRBV2,TRBJ2-6,NA,CASSELVSSGANVLTF
TRBV30,TRBJ1-5,NA,CAWSVKGGAQAQHF
TRBV18,TRBJ2-3,NA,CASSLDRSSTDTQYF
TRBV27,TRBJ2-3,NA,CASKQGDTQYF